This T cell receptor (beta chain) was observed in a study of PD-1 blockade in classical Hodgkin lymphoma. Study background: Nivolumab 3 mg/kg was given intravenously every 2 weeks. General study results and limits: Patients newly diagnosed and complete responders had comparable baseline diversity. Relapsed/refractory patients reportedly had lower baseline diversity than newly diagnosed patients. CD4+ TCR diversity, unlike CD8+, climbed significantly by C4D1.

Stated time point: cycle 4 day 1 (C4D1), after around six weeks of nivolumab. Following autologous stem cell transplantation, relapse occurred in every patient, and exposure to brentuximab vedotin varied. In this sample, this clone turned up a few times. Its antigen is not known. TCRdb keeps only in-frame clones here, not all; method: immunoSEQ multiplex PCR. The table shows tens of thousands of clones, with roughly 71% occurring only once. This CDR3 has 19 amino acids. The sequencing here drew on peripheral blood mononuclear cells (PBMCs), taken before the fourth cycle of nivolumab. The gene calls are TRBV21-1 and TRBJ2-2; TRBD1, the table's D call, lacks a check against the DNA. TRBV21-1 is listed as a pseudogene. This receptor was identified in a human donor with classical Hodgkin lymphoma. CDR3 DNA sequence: TGTGCCAGCAGCAAAGACGATGCAGGGGGTACGAACTATAGCGGGGAGCTGTTTTTT. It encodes CASSKDDAGGTNYSGELFF.